This T cell receptor beta chain derives from a study of shared clonotypes between healthy human individuals. Positive CCR7 selection of CD45RO-negative cells yielded the naive CD8 cells, and terminally differentiated effector memory CD45RA+ cells were excluded. CDR3 length: 14 residues. V trimming: 7 bases; J trimming: 2 bases; junction bases outside the gene matches: 7. CDR1 and CDR2 from the germline V gene are MNHEY and SVGAGI. TCRdb's copy holds only in-frame clones and misses some; the assay was immunoSEQ multiplex PCR. The table lists about 2.1 million clones, just over 90% of them singletons. The chain joins TRBV6-5 to TRBJ1-1; 7 bases are shared with TRBD1. This receptor was obtained from a man between 18 and 29 years old in good health. Some clones in this sample may be carry-over from other donors' samples. Sequencing was carried out using naive CD8+ T cells from PBMCs. CDR3 in amino acids: CASTTGELNTEAFF. The CDR3 DNA reads TGTGCCAGCACCACAGGGGAGCTAAACACTGAAGCTTTCTTT.